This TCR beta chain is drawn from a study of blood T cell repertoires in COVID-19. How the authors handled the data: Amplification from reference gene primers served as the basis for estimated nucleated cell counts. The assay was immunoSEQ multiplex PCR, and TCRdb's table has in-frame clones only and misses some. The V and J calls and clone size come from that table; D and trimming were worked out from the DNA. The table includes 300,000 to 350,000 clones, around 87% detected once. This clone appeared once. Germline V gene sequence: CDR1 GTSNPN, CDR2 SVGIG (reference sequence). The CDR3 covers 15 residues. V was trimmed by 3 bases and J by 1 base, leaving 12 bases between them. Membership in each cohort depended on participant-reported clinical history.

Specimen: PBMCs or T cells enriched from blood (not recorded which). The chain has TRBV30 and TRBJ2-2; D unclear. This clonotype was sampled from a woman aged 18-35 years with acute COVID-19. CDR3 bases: TGTGCCTGGAGCCTTCGTACGGGGAACACCGGGGAGCTGTTTTTT. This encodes CAWSLRTGNTGELFF. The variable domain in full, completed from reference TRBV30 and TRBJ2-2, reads SQTIHQWPATLVQPVGSPLSLECTVEGTSNPNLYWYRQAAGRGLQLLFYSVGIGQISSEVPQNLSASRPQDRQFILSSKKLLLSDSGFYLCAWSLRTGNTGELFFGEGSRLTVL.